A selection of T cell receptor beta chains follows, all from one sample in a study of blood T cells in healthy people across ages. From the 5' RACE reads, TCRdb called clonotypes with MiXCR, one entry per CDR3 protein. This sample has approximately 810,000 distinct CDR3 sequences, with around 26% found just once. Sample: blood. All receptors derive from an elderly woman in good health. Both conserved end residues are part of each CDR3. Each record gives: clone size, J gene, V gene, D gene, CDR3 DNA, CDR3 protein. The D gene is left open where the match is weak. Where a row states a size, it is once, few, many or the class of an expanded clone; other rows omit it.

clone_size: many
j_call: TRBJ2-1
v_call: TRBV6-5
d_call: TRBD2
cdr3_nt: TGTGCCAGCAGTTATCGGGAGGCCTCGTACAATGAGCAGTTCTTC
cdr3_aa: CASSYREASYNEQFF

clone_size: many
j_call: TRBJ1-6
v_call: TRBV2
d_call: .
cdr3_nt: TGTGCCAGCGACGCGACGGGTAGCTCCTATAATTCACCCCTCCACTTT
cdr3_aa: CASDATGSSYNSPLHF

clone_size: many
j_call: TRBJ2-5
v_call: TRBV12-3/TRBV12-4
d_call: TRBD2
cdr3_nt: TGTGCCAGCAATGTTCGGGGGGGCGAGGGAGAGACCCAGTACTTC
cdr3_aa: CASNVRGGEGETQYF

clone_size: many
j_call: TRBJ2-3
v_call: TRBV6-2/TRBV6-3
d_call: .
cdr3_nt: TGTGCCAGTGGGATTTCAGATACGCAGTATTTT
cdr3_aa: CASGISDTQYF

clone_size: once
j_call: TRBJ1-1
v_call: TRBV5-1
d_call: TRBD1
cdr3_nt: TGCGCCAGCAGCACGGGACAGGTAGGCCCTGAAGCTTTCTTT
cdr3_aa: CASSTGQVGPEAFF

clone_size: .
j_call: TRBJ2-1
v_call: TRBV18
d_call: .
cdr3_nt: TGTGCCAGCTCTCAACAACAGAATATTGAACACAATGAGCAGTTCTTC
cdr3_aa: CASSQQQNIEHNEQFF

clone_size: many
j_call: TRBJ2-4
v_call: TRBV11-2
d_call: TRBD1
cdr3_nt: TGTGCCAGCAGCTTTATCAGGACAGGGGGCTTAAACATTCAGTACTTC
cdr3_aa: CASSFIRTGGLNIQYF

clone_size: .
j_call: TRBJ2-7
v_call: TRBV11-2
d_call: TRBD2
cdr3_nt: TGTGCCAGCAGCATCAGCGGGATGGGGACCTACGAGCAGTACTTC
cdr3_aa: CASSISGMGTYEQYF

clone_size: .
j_call: TRBJ2-7
v_call: TRBV11-2
d_call: TRBD1
cdr3_nt: TGTGCCAGCAGCTTCAGGGGGCAGGGAGAGACCCGGTACTTC
cdr3_aa: CASSFRGQGETRYF

clone_size: .
j_call: TRBJ2-3
v_call: TRBV11-2
d_call: .
cdr3_nt: TGTGCCAGCAGCTCGCCTTCCGGCGGAGGCGTCCGCGATACGCAGTATTTT
cdr3_aa: CASSSPSGGGVRDTQYF

clone_size: .
j_call: TRBJ2-2
v_call: TRBV4-1
d_call: .
cdr3_nt: TGCGCCAGCAGCCCCCTAGACCCCGGGGAGCTGTTTTTT
cdr3_aa: CASSPLDPGELFF

clone_size: many
j_call: TRBJ2-5
v_call: TRBV2
d_call: TRBD1
cdr3_nt: TGTGCCAGCAGTCTTTATACAGGGGAACGAAAGACCCAGTACTTC
cdr3_aa: CASSLYTGERKTQYF

clone_size: .
j_call: TRBJ2-3
v_call: TRBV12-3/TRBV12-4
d_call: TRBD1
cdr3_nt: TGTGCCAGCAGCCTCACAGGGGTGAATGCAGATGTGGAATATTTT
cdr3_aa: CASSLTGVNADVEYF

clone_size: many
j_call: TRBJ1-4
v_call: TRBV7-2
d_call: TRBD1
cdr3_nt: TGTGCCAGCAGCCTACTGGGACAGGGCCGTGAAAAACTGTTTTTT
cdr3_aa: CASSLLGQGREKLFF

clone_size: few
j_call: TRBJ2-2
v_call: TRBV20-1
d_call: .
cdr3_nt: TGCAGTGCTAGTGGTAGAACTTTGAACACCGGGGAGCTGTTTTTT
cdr3_aa: CSASGRTLNTGELFF

clone_size: .
j_call: TRBJ2-3
v_call: TRBV5-1
d_call: .
cdr3_nt: TGCGCCAGCAGCTTGGGTGGGGATCCAGATACGCAGTATTTT
cdr3_aa: CASSLGGDPDTQYF

clone_size: many
j_call: TRBJ2-1
v_call: TRBV6-6
d_call: TRBD1
cdr3_nt: TGTGCCAGCAGAATACCGGGACAGGGAGGAAATGAGCAGTTCTTC
cdr3_aa: CASRIPGQGGNEQFF

clone_size: many
j_call: TRBJ2-5
v_call: TRBV5-1
d_call: TRBD2
cdr3_nt: TGCGCCAGCAGCTCCGGCGGGGGGCGGGGAGAGACCCAGTACTTC
cdr3_aa: CASSSGGGRGETQYF

clone_size: many
j_call: TRBJ2-4
v_call: TRBV12-3/TRBV12-4
d_call: TRBD1
cdr3_nt: TGTGCCAGCACCTTAGACAGGGGACGAAACATTCAGTACTTC
cdr3_aa: CASTLDRGRNIQYF

clone_size: few
j_call: TRBJ2-1
v_call: TRBV20-1
d_call: .
cdr3_nt: TGCAGTGCTAGAGAACTAAGGGGGTCAAACAATGAGCAGTTCTTC
cdr3_aa: CSARELRGSNNEQFF

clone_size: many
j_call: TRBJ2-3
v_call: TRBV20-1
d_call: TRBD1
cdr3_nt: TGCAGTGCTAGAATAAGAGGACAGGGAATGACAGATACGCAGTATTTT
cdr3_aa: CSARIRGQGMTDTQYF

clone_size: .
j_call: TRBJ2-5
v_call: TRBV7-2
d_call: .
cdr3_nt: TGTGCCAGCAGCTTAGGAGGCAGGGGAGCAGCAGAGACCCAGTACTTC
cdr3_aa: CASSLGGRGAAETQYF

clone_size: .
j_call: TRBJ1-3
v_call: TRBV7-2
d_call: .
cdr3_nt: TGTGCCAGCAGCTTAATGATCGCTCCCGGAAACACCATATATTTT
cdr3_aa: CASSLMIAPGNTIYF

clone_size: .
j_call: TRBJ2-1
v_call: TRBV6-6
d_call: .
cdr3_nt: TGTGCCAGCAAGGGAGGAGTCTCCTACAATGAGCAGTTCTTC
cdr3_aa: CASKGGVSYNEQFF

clone_size: many
j_call: TRBJ2-5
v_call: TRBV24-1
d_call: .
cdr3_nt: TGTGCCACCAGTGGTCGACTGACCCAAGAGACCCAGTACTTC
cdr3_aa: CATSGRLTQETQYF

clone_size: many
j_call: TRBJ1-4
v_call: TRBV4-3
d_call: .
cdr3_nt: TGCGCCAGCAGCCAGGATGTAATCCTAACTAATGAAAAACTGTTTTTT
cdr3_aa: CASSQDVILTNEKLFF

clone_size: .
j_call: TRBJ1-2
v_call: TRBV6-1
d_call: .
cdr3_nt: TGTGCCAGCAGGGAGGGCAGCTTCCCTTTAGGTTTTAACTATGGCTACACCTTC
cdr3_aa: CASREGSFPLGFNYGYTF

clone_size: many
j_call: TRBJ2-5
v_call: TRBV6-2/TRBV6-3
d_call: TRBD1
cdr3_nt: TGTGCCAGCAGTACAGGGACAGGCTACCAAGAGACCCAGTACTTC
cdr3_aa: CASSTGTGYQETQYF

clone_size: many
j_call: TRBJ1-2
v_call: TRBV5-1
d_call: .
cdr3_nt: TGCGCCAGCACCCGGACCGGGAGGGATGGCTACACCTTC
cdr3_aa: CASTRTGRDGYTF

clone_size: few
j_call: TRBJ2-5
v_call: TRBV7-8
d_call: .
cdr3_nt: TGTGCCAGCAGCTTAGGGTCGTGGGGTTTACAAGAGACCCAGTACTTC
cdr3_aa: CASSLGSWGLQETQYF

clone_size: once
j_call: TRBJ1-5
v_call: TRBV3-1
d_call: .
cdr3_nt: TGTGCCAGCAGCCCCGGACAGCCCGGAGGGCCCCAGCATTTT
cdr3_aa: CASSPGQPGGPQHF

clone_size: many
j_call: TRBJ1-2
v_call: TRBV5-1
d_call: TRBD1
cdr3_nt: TGCGCCAGCAGCTTGGCGGACAGGGGAAATGGCTACACCTTC
cdr3_aa: CASSLADRGNGYTF

clone_size: .
j_call: TRBJ1-5
v_call: TRBV23-1
d_call: .
cdr3_nt: TGCGCCAGCAGTCAATCGACGGGTATTGATCAGCCCCAGCATTTT
cdr3_aa: CASSQSTGIDQPQHF

clone_size: few
j_call: TRBJ1-1
v_call: TRBV25-1
d_call: .
cdr3_nt: TGTGCCAGCAGTGGACCCACAGGGTTGAACACTGAAGCTTTCTTT
cdr3_aa: CASSGPTGLNTEAFF

clone_size: many
j_call: TRBJ2-5
v_call: TRBV4-3
d_call: .
cdr3_nt: TGCGCCAGCAGCCAAGATTTGACAGTGAAAGAGACCCAGTACTTC
cdr3_aa: CASSQDLTVKETQYF

clone_size: few
j_call: TRBJ2-6
v_call: TRBV5-1
d_call: .
cdr3_nt: TGCGCCAGCAGCTTGACGGAACTCTCTGGGGCCAACGTCCTGACTTTC
cdr3_aa: CASSLTELSGANVLTF

clone_size: many
j_call: TRBJ2-3
v_call: TRBV20-1
d_call: TRBD2
cdr3_nt: TGCACGCCCACCCTAGCGGGGGATTTAGATACGCAGTATTTT
cdr3_aa: CTPTLAGDLDTQYF

clone_size: .
j_call: TRBJ1-1
v_call: TRBV7-9
d_call: TRBD1
cdr3_nt: TGTGCCAGCTGGGAATTGGCAGGGGGCACTGAAGCTTTCTTT
cdr3_aa: CASWELAGGTEAFF

clone_size: many
j_call: TRBJ1-2
v_call: TRBV7-2
d_call: .
cdr3_nt: TGTGCCGCCGGGAATGGCTACACCTTC
cdr3_aa: CAAGNGYTF

clone_size: few
j_call: TRBJ2-2
v_call: TRBV27
d_call: TRBD1
cdr3_nt: TGTGCCAGCAGGAGGCTAGGGGGCCGCACCGGGGAGCTGTTTTTT
cdr3_aa: CASRRLGGRTGELFF

clone_size: many
j_call: TRBJ2-1
v_call: TRBV12-3/TRBV12-4
d_call: .
cdr3_nt: TGTGCCAGCAGTTTTTACAGGGTAGATGAGCAGTTCTTC
cdr3_aa: CASSFYRVDEQFF

clone_size: many
j_call: TRBJ1-2
v_call: TRBV4-3
d_call: .
cdr3_nt: TGCGCCAGCAGCCAAGATCTGGCGGGAAGTGGAGGCTACACCTTC
cdr3_aa: CASSQDLAGSGGYTF